This T cell receptor beta chain was profiled in a study of blood T cell repertoires in COVID-19. Study as a whole: Samples taken during acute and convalescent COVID-19 were collected in the United States, Italy and Spain. PBMCs, B-cell-depleted T cells, or T cells were the source of the cDNA or gDNA that made up the material.

Study processing details: Estimated nucleated cell counts came from reference gene primer amplification. The method was immunoSEQ multiplex PCR; TCRdb's version includes in-frame clones alone and lacks a portion of them. V and J calls and clone size follow that table, whereas D and trimming were derived from the DNA. The sample lists 200,000 to 300,000 clones, around 84% occurring once. The CDR3 extends over 12 amino acids. Germline V gene lookup returns CDR1 DFQATT and CDR2 SNEGSKA (reference sequence). Trimming pared 3 bases from V and 3 bases from J, leaving 9 bases between. The sample was peripheral blood. The origin of this receptor is a man aged 40-49 years who had recovered from COVID-19. The chain joins TRBV20-1 to TRBJ2-7; tentative D call: TRBD2 (5 bases). CDR3 amino acids: CSASSDYYEQYF. CDR3 DNA: TGCAGTGCTAGTAGTGACTACTACGAGCAGTACTTC.